The next 25 T cell receptor beta chains were all read from a single sample in a study of T cell responses to AZD1222 COVID-19 vaccine. Sequencing was performed with immunoSEQ multiplex PCR; in TCRdb, only in-frame clones are kept and a portion is missing. The table has some 100,000 clones, around 84% seen once. The material sequenced was peripheral blood, taken 28 days after the second AZD1222 dose. The source of these receptors is an adult who received the AZD1222 COVID-19 vaccine.

The chain uses TRBV21-1 and TRBJ2-7. TRBV21-1 is listed as a pseudogene. The CDR3 extends over 15 amino acids. In DNA, the CDR3 is TGTGCCAGCAGCAAAGTACAGCGATGCTCCTACGAGCAGTACTTC. Encoded protein: CASSKVQRCSYEQYF.

The sample holds one count of this clone. J is TRBJ2-7 and V is TRBV6-5; 8 bases agree with TRBD2. V trimming: 5 bases; J trimming: 2 bases; junction bases outside the gene matches: 5. The length of the CDR3 is 14 residues. CDR1 is MNHEY and CDR2 is SVGAGI in the germline V gene. CDR3: CASSTFSGAYEQYF. Written as DNA, the CDR3 is TGTGCCAGCAGTACCTTTAGCGGGGCCTACGAGCAGTACTTC.

This sequence joins TRBV6-5 and TRBJ2-1, with 8 positions matching TRBD1. V was pared by 4 bases and J by 7 bases, with 9 bases of the junction left unmatched. Per the germline V gene, CDR1 is MNHEY and CDR2 is SVGAGI. This CDR3 contains 15 residues. CDR3 nucleotide sequence: TGTGCCAGCAGTTTTCTTGGACAGGGTCATAATGAGCAGTTCTTC. Its translation: CASSFLGQGHNEQFF.

CDR3 sequence (DNA): TGTGCCAGCAGCTTTTCGGAGGACCTCTCCTACGAGCAGTACTTC. Protein sequence: CASSFSEDLSYEQYF. The rearrangement links TRBV5-8 to TRBJ2-7, with a possible D match to TRBD2 (5 bases). The germline V and J ends were trimmed by 2 bases and 0 bases, with 12 bases remaining between them. Germline-derived CDR1 and CDR2 are SGHTS and YDEGEE. The CDR3 covers 15 residues. Complete variable domain (other parts from reference TRBV5-8 and TRBJ2-7): EAGVTQSPTHLIKTRGQQATLRCSPISGHTSVYWYQQALGLGLQFLLWYDEGEERNRGNFPPRFSGRQFPNYSSELNVNALELEDSALYLCASSFSEDLSYEQYFGPGTRLTVT.

The chain's CDR3 is CASSLGTGVATNEKLFF. The CDR3 bases are TGTGCCAGCAGCTTGGGGACAGGGGTAGCAACTAATGAAAAACTGTTTTTT. The chain is built from TRBV5-8 and TRBJ1-4; 9 nucleotides align to TRBD1. Germline V gives CDR1 SGHTS, CDR2 YDEGEE. This CDR3 spans 17 amino acids. V trimming: 0 bases; J trimming: 0 bases; junction bases outside the gene matches: 3.

In its sample, this clone was seen once. The J gene is TRBJ1-4, the V gene TRBV5-1, with 8 positions matching TRBD1. V shed 5 bases, J shed 7 bases, and the junction held 7 bases outside the gene matches. The CDR3 consists of 14 residues. Looked up from germline, CDR1 is SGHRS and CDR2 is YFSETQ. CDR3 loop: CASRSGTGGEKLFF. CDR3 nucleotides: TGCGCCAGCAGATCCGGGACAGGAGGTGAAAAACTGTTTTTT.

The J gene is TRBJ2-1, the V gene TRBV6-1; D gene uncertain. CDR3 length equals 11 residues. From germline, CDR1 is MNHNS and CDR2 SASEGT. Trimming shortened V by 2 bases and J by 12 bases, and 8 bases separated the two germline ends. Written as DNA, the CDR3 is TGTGCCAGCAGTGAAACGGCGGTGCAGTTCTTC. Its translation is CASSETAVQFF.

This clone was counted a few times. The chain employs TRBV28 and TRBJ1-1; D possibly corresponds to TRBD1 (6 bases). This CDR3 is 14 amino acids long. Trimming took 7 bases from V and 0 from J, leaving 12 bases between them. The germline V gene encodes CDR1 MDHEN and CDR2 SYDVKM. Here the CDR3 reads CASKRDTLNTEAFF. The CDR3 DNA reads as TGTGCCAGCAAAAGGGACACGCTGAACACTGAAGCTTTCTTT. Full variable domain (rest looked up from reference TRBV28 and TRBJ1-1): DVKVTQSSRYLVKRTGEKVFLECVQDMDHENMFWYRQDPGLGLRLIYFSYDVKMKEKGDIPEGYSVSREKKERFSLILESASTNQTSMYLCASKRDTLNTEAFFGQGTRLTVV.

The rearrangement uses TRBV7-8 and TRBJ2-2, with TRBD2 matching over 11 bases. The CDR3 has 16 amino acids. The trim removed 5 bases at V and 5 bases at J, leaving 7 bases unmatched. CDR1 and CDR2 from the germline V gene are SGHVS and FQNEAQ. CDR3 in DNA: TGTGCCAGCAGCCCGGGATTAGCGGGGGGGACCGGGGAGCTGTTTTTT. It yields the protein CASSPGLAGGTGELFF.

The chain links TRBV19 to TRBJ1-5; D remains unclear. The CDR3 sequence is 20 residues long. V dropped 6 bases and J dropped 2 bases, with 29 bases sitting between them. Germline CDR1 reads LNHDA; CDR2 reads SQIVND (reference sequence). CDR3: CASSLGHIRFRVGGNQPQHF. The CDR3 DNA reads TGTGCCAGTAGCCTTGGTCATATTAGGTTTAGAGTTGGGGGCAATCAGCCCCAGCATTTT.

The J gene is TRBJ2-7, the V gene TRBV7-2; D is ambiguous. Trimming left V 5 bases short and J 4 bases short, with 15 bases between. CDR1 SGHTA and CDR2 FQGNSA come from the germline V gene. The CDR3 consists of 14 residues. CDR3 DNA: TGTGCCAGCAGCCCCTTGCTGGGATTATACGAGCAGTACTTC. It translates to CASSPLLGLYEQYF.

The chain has TRBV30 and TRBJ2-7; D gene ambiguous. This CDR3 region has 12 residues. The germline V gene has CDR1 GTSNPN and CDR2 SVGIG (reference sequence). The V and J ends lost 2 bases and 3 bases respectively, with 8 bases between them. The CDR3 reads CAWSINFYEQYF. The CDR3 DNA sequence: TGTGCCTGGAGTATAAATTTCTACGAGCAGTACTTC.

In this sample, this clone turned up once. The chain uses TRBV10-3 and TRBJ2-5; no clear D gene. From germline, CDR1 is ENHRY and CDR2 SYGVKD. This CDR3 spans 13 amino acids. V lost 7 bases, J lost 2 bases, and 11 bases lay in between. Here the CDR3 reads CAINRRIQETQYF. In nucleotides, the CDR3 is TGTGCCATCAATCGGCGGATTCAAGAGACCCAGTACTTC.

The V gene is TRBV6-5, the J gene TRBJ1-2; tentative D call: TRBD1 (6 bases). Germline assignment: CDR1 MNHEY and CDR2 SVGAGI. The V end was cut by 0 bases, the J end by 7 bases, with 15 bases between. There are 15 residues in the CDR3. The CDR3 loop is CASSYSYSGAGGYTF. The CDR3 nucleotides are TGTGCCAGCAGTTACTCTTATTCAGGGGCGGGTGGCTACACCTTC.

This rearrangement joins TRBV6-4 to TRBJ2-1; maybe TRBD2 (5 bases). This CDR3 contains 15 residues. V was clipped by 4 bases and J by 0 bases, with 10 bases between them. CDR1 and CDR2 from the germline V gene are MRHNA and SNTAGT. The CDR3 DNA reads as TGTGCCAGCAGTGTTAGCGTATACTCCTACAATGAGCAGTTCTTC. Translation gives CASSVSVYSYNEQFF.

The chain combines TRBV6-5 with TRBJ1-5, with D possibly matching TRBD1 (5 bases). The germline V gene encodes CDR1 MNHEY and CDR2 SVGAGI. With 10 bases removed from V and 8 bases from J, the gap between germline ends came to 12 bases. The CDR3 contains 11 residues. This chain's CDR3 is CAIGWGEPQHF. The DNA for the CDR3 is TGTGCCATCGGGTGGGGGGAGCCCCAGCATTTT.

The chain links TRBV27 to TRBJ2-7; 8 positions match TRBD1. This CDR3 has 16 amino acids. Germline V gene sequence: CDR1 MNHEY, CDR2 SMNVEV (reference sequence). After removal of 7 bases from V and 3 bases from J, the junction contained 14 bases not matched to a gene. CDR3 sequence (DNA): TGTGCCAGCACCCTCCCCAAAGGGACAGGACTCTACGAGCAGTACTTC. Amino acid sequence: CASTLPKGTGLYEQYF.

This rearrangement joins TRBV11-2 to TRBJ1-5; D is ambiguous. Trimming removed 4 bases at V and 4 bases at J, with 8 bases between. The CDR3 loop spans 13 amino acids. The V gene's germline CDR1 is SGHAT and CDR2 FQNNGV. This CDR3 is CASSSGWNQPQHF. The CDR3 DNA is TGTGCCAGCAGCTCAGGTTGGAATCAGCCCCAGCATTTT.

The J gene is TRBJ2-7, the V gene TRBV4-1, with TRBD2 matching over 10 bases. The CDR3 totals 14 residues. Germline V gives CDR1 MGHRA, CDR2 YSYEKL. J lost 5 bases, V lost 0 bases, and 1 base had no gene match. CDR3 in amino acids: CASSQELAGNEQYF. CDR3 DNA sequence: TGCGCCAGCAGCCAAGAACTAGCGGGGAACGAGCAGTACTTC.

The J gene is TRBJ1-4, the V gene TRBV28; maybe TRBD1 (5 bases). Trimming pared 4 bases from V and 14 bases from J, leaving 20 bases between. The CDR3 runs 14 residues. From germline, CDR1 is MDHEN and CDR2 SYDVKM. CDR3 sequence (DNA): TGTGCCAGCAGTTCTCTCGTGAAATGGGGGAAGCTGTTTTTT. Translating gives CASSSLVKWGKLFF. The whole variable domain, remainder taken from reference TRBV28 and TRBJ1-4, is DVKVTQSSRYLVKRTGEKVFLECVQDMDHENMFWYRQDPGLGLRLIYFSYDVKMKEKGDIPEGYSVSREKKERFSLILESASTNQTSMYLCASSSLVKWGKLFFGSGTQLSVL.

The rearrangement joins TRBV28 to TRBJ1-2; D is uncertain. The ends were cut back, 1 base at V and 2 bases at J, with 11 bases in the middle. The CDR3 has 15 amino acids. Per germline, CDR1 MDHEN and CDR2 SYDVKM. The chain's CDR3 is CASSLYLWENYGYTF. The CDR3 DNA reads as TGTGCCAGCAGTTTATATCTCTGGGAAAACTATGGCTACACCTTC.

This clone was observed a single time. This chain connects TRBV5-1 to TRBJ2-5, with D unclear. Trimming shortened V by 2 bases and J by 5 bases, and 19 bases separated the two germline ends. Germline V CDR1 and CDR2: SGHRS, YFSETQ. This CDR3 has 16 amino acids. The CDR3 DNA reads TGCGCCAGCAGCTTTTTGCCGAGAACCGAGTCGGAGACCCAGTACTTC. Protein sequence: CASSFLPRTESETQYF.

The gene calls are TRBV29-1 and TRBJ2-2; 9 bases agree with TRBD2. The CDR3 runs 16 residues. Germline lookup yields CDR1 SQVTM and CDR2 ANQGSEA. V lost 4 bases, J lost 6 bases, and 12 bases stayed unmatched. The CDR3, as DNA: TGCAGCGTTGTATTAGCGGGAGCGACGAGGTCCGGGGAGCTGTTTTTT. Translation gives CSVVLAGATRSGELFF.

This clone was detected only once. The chain has TRBV4-1 and TRBJ1-2; 8 positions agree with TRBD1. CDR1 and CDR2 (germline): MGHRA, YSYEKL. Trimming took 3 bases from V and 6 from J; bases not matched to a gene: 6. The CDR3 is 14 residues long. CDR3 coding DNA: TGCGCCAGCAGCCACGTGGACAGGGAAAATGGCTACACCTTC. This encodes CASSHVDRENGYTF.

This chain uses TRBV10-2 with TRBJ2-7; 8 bases line up with TRBD2. Looked up from germline, CDR1 is WSHSY and CDR2 is SAAADI. There are 15 residues in the CDR3. V shed 6 bases, J shed 3 bases, and the junction held 10 bases outside the gene matches. In nucleotides, the CDR3 is TGCGCCAGCAGACCCGGGGGGCTAGCGGGCTACGAGCAGTACTTC. Translating gives CASRPGGLAGYEQYF.